This T cell receptor beta chain was captured in a study of cytomegalovirus exposure and HLA in healthy donors. The study's findings and limits: Only CMV serostatus was available as immune exposure information. There were 150 to 200 TCR beta chains listed as cytomegalovirus-associated.

CDR1 and CDR2 from the germline V gene are MNHEY and SVGAGI. The CDR3 contains 12 residues. V lost 6 bases and J lost 6; bases outside the gene matches: 3. A remark on this clone: The antigen is not known.

Both 60 Vbeta primers and 13 Jbeta primers went into the PCR. Data came from immunoSEQ multiplex PCR; TCRdb stores just in-frame clones and leaves some out. The sample holds roughly 230,000 clones, nearly 95% seen once. The chain links TRBV6-5 to TRBJ1-2; 8 bases agree with TRBD1. The sequenced sample was PBMCs. The source is a girl aged 2-15 years in good health and CMV-seronegative. In DNA form, the CDR3 reads TGTGCCAGCAGCTGGACAGGGAATGGCTACACCTTC. Amino acids: CASSWTGNGYTF.